This T cell receptor (beta chain) comes out of a study of OX40 agonist ivuxolimab in advanced cancers. Per germline, CDR1 SGHAT and CDR2 FQDESV (reference sequence). The V and J ends lost 2 bases and 11 bases respectively, with 18 bases between them. The length of the CDR3 is 14 residues. The table came from immunoSEQ multiplex PCR; TCRdb's copy has only in-frame clones and leaves some out. Here the sample spans 60,000 to 85,000 clones, 70% to 90% being singletons. V usage is TRBV11-1 and J usage is TRBJ1-1; D is uncertain. This TCR was recovered from an adult with an advanced solid tumor such as melanoma, head and neck, liver or kidney cancer. The sample here was CD4+ or CD8+ T cells sorted from blood, taken in a trial of the OX40 agonist ivuxolimab. CDR3 DNA sequence: TGTGCCAGCAGCTTATTGGGTGACGGGGTCGGCGCTTTCTTT. It codes for CASSLLGDGVGAFF. The whole variable domain, filled in from reference TRBV11-1 and TRBJ1-1, reads EAEVAQSPRYKITEKSQAVAFWCDPISGHATLYWYRQILGQGPELLVQFQDESVVDDSQLPKDRFSAERLKGVDSTLKIQPAELGDSAMYLCASSLLGDGVGAFFGQGTRLTVV.